The 7 T cell receptor beta chains in this list originate from one sample, sequenced in a study of blood T cell repertoires in COVID-19. Method: immunoSEQ multiplex PCR; TCRdb's copy keeps in-frame clones and lacks some. The sample records 250,000 to 300,000 clones, approximately 89% being singletons. The source material was peripheral blood. The receptors were sampled from a woman aged 25 to 45 who had recovered from COVID-19.

This chain's CDR3 is CASSVVSTPVVYEQYF. CDR3 coding DNA: TGTGCCAGCAGCGTAGTGAGCACTCCTGTGGTGTACGAGCAGTACTTC. This sequence joins TRBV9 and TRBJ2-7, with unresolved D. Germline CDR1 and CDR2: SGDLS and YYNGEE. Trimming took 0 bases from V and 4 from J, leaving 17 bases between them. This CDR3 spans 16 amino acids.

The chain links TRBV4-1 to TRBJ2-1; 9 nucleotides agree with TRBD2. Germline lookup yields CDR1 MGHRA and CDR2 YSYEKL. This CDR3 is built from 16 residues. V lost 0 bases to trimming and J lost 5 bases; unmatched junction nucleotides: 5. The CDR3 nucleotides are TGCGCCAGCAGCCAAGATCAAAGCGGGGGGAACAATGAGCAGTTCTTC. Translated, it gives CASSQDQSGGNNEQFF.

The chain has TRBV7-2 and TRBJ2-5; 15 bases match TRBD2. Germline lookup yields CDR1 SGHTA and CDR2 FQGNSA. Trimming took 4 bases from V and 4 from J; bases not matched to a gene: 4. The CDR3 sequence is 16 residues long. The CDR3 nucleotides read TGTGCCAGCAGCTACCAGGGACTAGCGGGGGGAGAGACCCAGTACTTC. The encoded protein is CASSYQGLAGGETQYF.

V gene TRBV27 combines with J gene TRBJ1-2; D possibly corresponds to TRBD1 (5 bases). V lost 4 bases to trimming and J lost 1 base, with 10 bases between them. The CDR3 runs to 14 residues. Germline loops: CDR1 MNHEY, CDR2 SMNVEV (reference sequence). The CDR3, as DNA: TGTGCCAGCAGTTCCAGGGCCTTTAACTATGGCTACACCTTC. Translating it yields CASSSRAFNYGYTF.

This clone showed up just once. The V gene is TRBV10-3, the J gene TRBJ2-7; TRBD1 might be the D (6 bases). The CDR3 runs 15 residues. The germline V gene encodes CDR1 ENHRY and CDR2 SYGVKD. Trimming cost V 6 bases and J 6 bases, with 21 bases left between them. CDR3 protein: CAIRRLQGLGCEQYF. CDR3 nucleotide sequence: TGTGCCATCAGGAGATTACAGGGTTTAGGTTGCGAGCAGTACTTC.

The rearrangement uses TRBV4-3 and TRBJ2-7; 11 nucleotides line up with TRBD2. The germline V gene encodes CDR1 LGHNA and CDR2 YSLEER. Trimming removed 0 bases from V and 3 bases from J; junction bases left unmatched: 4. CDR3 length: 16 residues. Here the CDR3 reads CASSQELAGAFYEQYF. Written as DNA, the CDR3 is TGCGCCAGCAGCCAAGAACTAGCGGGGGCTTTCTACGAGCAGTACTTC.

The J gene is TRBJ2-3, the V gene TRBV19; TRBD2 aligns across 13 bases. The ends lost 4 bases at V and 4 bases at J; junction bases unmatched: 5. There are 16 residues in the CDR3. Germline CDR1 and CDR2: LNHDA and SQIVND (reference sequence). CDR3: CASSKRTSGGSDTQYF. In DNA, the CDR3 is TGTGCCAGTAGTAAGCGGACTAGCGGGGGATCAGATACGCAGTATTTT.